The 2 T cell receptor beta chains below all came from one sample that was sequenced in a study of T-cell memory formation after mild COVID-19. TCRdb re-called the 5' RACE reads with MiXCR, one entry per CDR3 protein. Altogether more than 350,000 distinct CDR3 sequences are present, about 21% being singletons, with the ten largest covering roughly an eighth. The sample comprised PBMCs or a T cell subset sorted from them (not recorded which). The receptors come from an adult woman who had mild COVID-19 (a few samples of this study predate the infection). Cell type and time point are not known.

This chain connects TRBV4-1 to TRBJ1-6, with D uncertain. This CDR3 has 18 amino acids. V dropped 0 bases and J dropped 0 bases, with 12 bases sitting between them. From germline, CDR1 is MGHRA and CDR2 YSYEKL. The DNA for the CDR3 is TGCGCCAGCAGCCAAGAGGATACTGTTAGCTCCTATAATTCACCCCTCCACTTT. This gives the protein CASSQEDTVSSYNSPLHF.

Only a few counts were recorded for this clonotype. The CDR3, as DNA: TGCGCCAGCAGCCAAATAGGGTCTGGAGAGACCCAGTACTTC. Translation gives CASSQIGSGETQYF. The chain has TRBV4-1 and TRBJ2-5, with D unresolved. The germline V gene encodes CDR1 MGHRA and CDR2 YSYEKL. V gave up 2 bases and J gave up 4 bases, with 11 bases separating them. The CDR3 is 14 amino acids.